Listed below are T cell receptor beta chains from one sample, sequenced in a study of T cells after yellow fever vaccination. One entry per CDR3 protein results from TCRdb running MiXCR on the 5' RACE reads. The sample has some 160,000 distinct CDR3 sequences; approximately 10% are singletons. Sequencing was performed on CD8+ T cells sorted from PBMCs, taken 45 days after the yellow fever booster vaccination. Receptors were obtained from a man between 18 and 29 years old who received the YFV17D yellow fever vaccine. The CDR3 runs from the conserved cysteine through the conserved F or W. Each record gives: J gene, D gene, clone size, V gene, CDR3 protein, CDR3 DNA. A D gene is named only where the DNA matches it firmly. Size tells how often a clone was seen (once, few, many) or the class of an expanded clone, and some rows leave it out.

J gene: TRBJ1-5; D gene: TRBD1; clone size: few; V gene: TRBV9; CDR3 protein: CASSAGGQGGQPQHF; CDR3 DNA: TGTGCCAGCAGCGCCGGGGGACAGGGGGGTCAGCCCCAGCATTTT
J gene: TRBJ2-1; D gene: TRBD2; clone size: many; V gene: TRBV29-1; CDR3 protein: CSVDALAVTSSYNEQFF; CDR3 DNA: TGCAGCGTTGATGCACTAGCGGTTACTAGCTCCTACAATGAGCAGTTCTTC
J gene: TRBJ2-5; D gene: .; clone size: .; V gene: TRBV4-1; CDR3 protein: CASSQYKMAAQETQYF; CDR3 DNA: TGCGCCAGCAGCCAATATAAGATGGCGGCCCAAGAGACCCAGTACTTC
J gene: TRBJ2-5; D gene: TRBD2; clone size: .; V gene: TRBV27; CDR3 protein: CASSLWASGQETQYF; CDR3 DNA: TGTGCCAGCAGTTTATGGGCTAGCGGACAAGAGACCCAGTACTTC
J gene: TRBJ1-3; D gene: TRBD1; clone size: .; V gene: TRBV12-3/TRBV12-4; CDR3 protein: CASNGQGVPGNTIYF; CDR3 DNA: TGTGCCAGCAATGGACAGGGTGTCCCTGGAAACACCATATATTTT
J gene: TRBJ1-1; D gene: .; clone size: .; V gene: TRBV7-6; CDR3 protein: CASSLATGMNTEAFF; CDR3 DNA: TGTGCCAGCAGCTTAGCCACAGGGATGAACACTGAAGCTTTCTTT
J gene: TRBJ2-1; D gene: .; clone size: .; V gene: TRBV19; CDR3 protein: CASSIVVAVSNEQFF; CDR3 DNA: TGTGCCAGTAGTATAGTGGTAGCCGTGAGCAATGAGCAGTTCTTC
J gene: TRBJ2-2; D gene: .; clone size: many; V gene: TRBV7-9; CDR3 protein: CASSPPIFGTDGELFF; CDR3 DNA: TGTGCCAGCAGCCCCCCTATCTTCGGTACGGACGGGGAGCTGTTTTTT
J gene: TRBJ2-3; D gene: .; clone size: few; V gene: TRBV7-3; CDR3 protein: CASSLYSGGTDTQYF; CDR3 DNA: TGTGCCAGCAGCTTATACTCGGGGGGCACAGATACGCAGTATTTT
J gene: TRBJ1-2; D gene: .; clone size: .; V gene: TRBV9; CDR3 protein: CASSVATPTANYGYTF; CDR3 DNA: TGTGCCAGCAGCGTAGCGACCCCGACAGCTAACTATGGCTACACCTTC
J gene: TRBJ2-7; D gene: TRBD1; clone size: few; V gene: TRBV7-9; CDR3 protein: CASSVGDSYEQYF; CDR3 DNA: TGTGCCAGCAGCGTAGGGGACAGCTACGAGCAGTACTTC
J gene: TRBJ2-1; D gene: TRBD2; clone size: .; V gene: TRBV19; CDR3 protein: CASSMWGRLADNNEQFF; CDR3 DNA: TGTGCCAGTAGTATGTGGGGGAGACTAGCGGATAACAATGAGCAGTTCTTC
J gene: TRBJ2-5; D gene: .; clone size: .; V gene: TRBV27; CDR3 protein: CASSSVAQRAQYF; CDR3 DNA: TGTGCCAGCAGTTCTGTAGCGCAGCGTGCCCAGTACTTC
J gene: TRBJ2-4; D gene: TRBD1; clone size: many; V gene: TRBV6-1; CDR3 protein: CASSPGDRGSAKNIQYF; CDR3 DNA: TGTGCCAGCTCGCCGGGGGACAGGGGTTCAGCCAAAAACATTCAGTACTTC
J gene: TRBJ2-7; D gene: .; clone size: few; V gene: TRBV11-2; CDR3 protein: CASSPPGRPYEQYF; CDR3 DNA: TGTGCCAGCAGCCCGCCGGGACGGCCCTACGAGCAGTACTTC
J gene: TRBJ2-5; D gene: .; clone size: .; V gene: TRBV27; CDR3 protein: CASSLSGRWQQETQYF; CDR3 DNA: TGTGCCAGCAGTTTATCCGGACGGTGGCAGCAAGAGACCCAGTACTTC
J gene: TRBJ2-1; D gene: .; clone size: few; V gene: TRBV29-1; CDR3 protein: CSVGSHGPYNEQFF; CDR3 DNA: TGCAGCGTTGGCAGCCACGGTCCCTACAATGAGCAGTTCTTC